The T cell receptor beta chain described here comes from a study of shared clonotypes between healthy human individuals. Study-wide results and limits: All-four-donor shared clonotypes had higher generation probabilities than non-shared clonotypes did. Memory subsets had estimated richness that was generally smaller than that of naive subsets.

Germline values: CDR1 LGHNA, CDR2 YSLEER. Trimming removed 0 bases from V and 4 bases from J, with 16 bases in between. This CDR3 comprises 16 residues. Worth noting for this clone: Its antigen remains unknown.

Assay execution proceeded at the deep level. Measured with immunoSEQ multiplex PCR; TCRdb has only the in-frame clones, and not every one. The sample carries about 2 million clones, about 95% recorded once. Naive CD8 cells comprised CD45RO-negative, CCR7-positively selected cells, excluding terminally differentiated effector memory CD45RA+ cells. Material: naive CD8+ T cells sorted from blood. The chain links TRBV4-3 to TRBJ2-7, with D tentatively TRBD2 (5 bases). The source of this sequence is a man between 18 and 35 years old in good health. The CDR3 region is CASSQDGRGFEYEQYF. In nucleotides, the CDR3 is TGCGCCAGCAGCCAAGACGGCCGAGGGTTTGAGTACGAGCAGTACTTC.